Presented here are 7 T cell receptor beta chains from one specimen sequenced in a study of blood T cell repertoires in COVID-19. The assay was immunoSEQ multiplex PCR, and TCRdb's table has in-frame clones only and misses some. The sample has tens of thousands of clones; roughly 80% are singletons. Material for sequencing was peripheral blood. These receptors originate from a human donor in a cohort sampled during active COVID-19.

In its sample, this clone was seen a few times. This rearrangement joins TRBV11-1 to TRBJ1-6, with D uncertain. The V end was cut by 4 bases, the J end by 10 bases, with 8 bases between. The germline gives CDR1 SGHAT, CDR2 FQDESV (reference sequence). There are 12 residues in the CDR3. CDR3 coding DNA: TGTGCCAGCAGCTCCCGAGTATCACCCCTCCACTTT. This sequence encodes CASSSRVSPLHF.

J is TRBJ2-1 and V is TRBV19; 7 bases map to TRBD2. There are 14 residues in the CDR3. The ends lost 1 base at V and 7 bases at J; junction bases unmatched: 4. The germline V gene has CDR1 LNHDA and CDR2 SQIVND (reference sequence). Written as DNA, the CDR3 is TGTGCCAGTAGTATAGGCGGGAGTGGGAATGAGCAGTTCTTC. It specifies CASSIGGSGNEQFF. Combining the CDR3 with reference TRBV19 and TRBJ2-1 gives the whole variable domain DGGITQSPKYLFRKEGQNVTLSCEQNLNHDAMYWYRQDPGQGLRLIYYSQIVNDFQKGDIAEGYSVSREKKESFPLTVTSAQKNPTAFYLCASSIGGSGNEQFFGPGTRLTVL.

This CDR3 is CASSLQGAQETQYF. The CDR3 DNA follows: TGCGCCAGCAGCTTACAGGGGGCCCAAGAGACCCAGTACTTC. V and J are TRBV4-1 and TRBJ2-5; 9 bases match TRBD1. The germline CDR1 and CDR2 sequences are MGHRA and YSYEKL. This CDR3 is 14 amino acids long. The junction had 2 bases not matched to a gene; V was cut back by 5 bases and J by 1 base.

The V call is TRBV21-1, the J call TRBJ2-7; TRBD1, as called in the table, went unchecked against the DNA. TRBV21-1 is described as a pseudogene. The CDR3 extends over 15 amino acids. The CDR3 DNA is TGTGCCAGCAGCGCCCACCCGGGACACCCCTACGAGCAGTACTTC. This sequence encodes CASSAHPGHPYEQYF.

CDR3 DNA sequence: TGTGCCAGTAGTACACCCCGGACTAGCGGGGGAGTGTACGAGCAGTACTTC. As protein: CASSTPRTSGGVYEQYF. The chain links TRBV19 to TRBJ2-7, with TRBD2 identical over 13 bases. CDR1 is LNHDA and CDR2 is SQIVND in the germline V gene (reference sequence). The CDR3 runs to 17 residues. The J segment lost 4 bases and the V segment lost 4 bases, leaving 10 bases of the junction unmatched.

The chain carries TRBV7-6 and TRBJ2-3; 8 positions match TRBD2. The germline V gene encodes CDR1 SGHVS and CDR2 FNYEAQ. The ends lost 5 bases at V and 4 bases at J; junction bases unmatched: 11. CDR3 size: 16 residues. CDR3 protein: CASSPPRRGAPDTQYF. For the CDR3, the DNA is TGTGCCAGCAGCCCCCCCCGGCGGGGGGCTCCAGATACGCAGTATTTT. Full variable domain (remainder filled in from reference TRBV7-6 and TRBJ2-3): GAGVSQSPRYKVTKRGQDVALRCDPISGHVSLYWYRQALGQGPEFLTYFNYEAQQDKSGLPNDRFSAERPEGSISTLTIQRTEQRDSAMYRCASSPPRRGAPDTQYFGPGTRLTVL.

The rearrangement links TRBV29-1 to TRBJ2-7, with 7 bases identical to TRBD1. The CDR3 spans 11 residues. CDR1 SQVTM and CDR2 ANQGSEA come from the germline V gene. V gave up 7 bases and J gave up 5 bases; unmatched junction bases: 5. CDR3 sequence (DNA): TGCAGCGGACAGGGTTCCCACGAGCAGTACTTC. Amino acid sequence: CSGQGSHEQYF.